These T cell receptor beta chains were read from a single sample in a study of cytomegalovirus exposure and HLA in healthy donors. TCRdb's copy holds only in-frame clones and misses some; the assay was immunoSEQ multiplex PCR. The sample totals fewer than 50,000 clones. Sequenced: PBMCs. These receptor sequences come from a male donor in good health and CMV-seronegative. The CDR3 runs from the conserved cysteine through the conserved F or W. D genes are given only for firm matches. Clone sizes are given selectively: once, few, many, or a class where the clone is expanded.

TRBV11-3	.	TRBJ1-2	.	CASSLGQGYGYTF	TGTGCCAGCAGCTTAGGTCAGGGCTATGGCTACACCTTC
TRBV18	.	TRBJ2-2	.	CASSQLANTGELFF	TGTGCCAGCTCACAACTAGCGAACACCGGGGAGCTGTTTTTT
TRBV7-6	.	TRBJ2-3	.	CASRLSASTDTQYF	TGTGCCAGCAGACTCTCTGCTAGCACAGATACGCAGTATTTT
TRBV5-1	.	TRBJ2-3	TRBD2	CASSLDASGGTDTQYF	TGCGCCAGCAGCTTGGATGCTAGCGGGGGCACAGATACGCAGTATTTT
TRBV2	.	TRBJ1-2	.	CASSIQGLSGYTF	TGTGCCAGCAGTATACAGGGATTGAGTGGCTACACCTTC
TRBV29-1	.	TRBJ1-1	.	CSVVRFVAGAAFF	TGCAGCGTTGTCAGGTTTGTTGCGGGGGCGGCTTTCTTT
TRBV7-2	.	TRBJ2-1	TRBD2	CASSLALAGNEQFF	TGTGCCAGCAGCTTAGCACTAGCGGGCAATGAGCAGTTCTTC
TRBV6-4	medium-sized	TRBJ2-1	TRBD2	CASSEGASGSVDEQFF	TGTGCCAGCAGTGAGGGGGCTAGCGGGAGTGTGGATGAGCAGTTCTTC
TRBV29-1	.	TRBJ2-5	.	CSVVGSQETQYF	TGCAGCGTTGTTGGCAGCCAAGAGACCCAGTACTTC
TRBV6-5	.	TRBJ2-3	.	CASSYSGRRTTDTQYF	TGTGCCAGCAGTTACTCAGGGAGGAGGACCACAGATACGCAGTATTTT
TRBV10-3	.	TRBJ1-1	TRBD1	CAIRGGQGNTEAFF	TGTGCCATCAGGGGGGGACAGGGAAACACTGAAGCTTTCTTT